This is a list of T cell receptor beta chains from one sample in a study of T cell responses to AZD1222 COVID-19 vaccine. Generated by immunoSEQ multiplex PCR, the TCRdb table keeps only in-frame clones and is missing some. The repertoire has about 130,000 clones, over 85% of them found once; the top ten carry approximately 6.9%. The sequenced sample was peripheral blood, obtained 28 days after the second AZD1222 dose. The receptors were sampled from an adult who received the AZD1222 COVID-19 vaccine. CDR3s include the opening cysteine and the closing phenylalanine or tryptophan. Each record gives: J gene, D gene, clone size, V gene, CDR3 protein, CDR3 DNA. The D gene is left open where the match is weak. Size values are once, few and many counts, or a class for expanded clones, and some rows have none.

J: TRBJ1-3
D: TRBD1
size: once
V: TRBV5-6
CDR3: CASSAFLEGARNTIYF
DNA: TGTGCCAGCAGCGCATTCCTAGAGGGGGCCAGAAACACCATATATTTT

J: TRBJ1-4
D: .
size: .
V: TRBV2
CDR3: CASRPELYSGEKLFF
DNA: TGTGCCAGCAGACCAGAACTGTACTCGGGCGAAAAACTGTTTTTT

J: TRBJ2-5
D: .
size: .
V: TRBV3-1/TRBV3-2
CDR3: CASSQDLGTQYF
DNA: TGTGCCAGCAGCCAAGATCTTGGGACCCAGTACTTC

J: TRBJ2-5
D: .
size: .
V: TRBV14
CDR3: CASSQVRPGGRETQYF
DNA: TGTGCCAGCAGCCAAGTTCGGCCAGGGGGGCGAGAGACCCAGTACTTC

J: TRBJ1-1
D: .
size: .
V: TRBV5-4
CDR3: CASSLGGVGTEAFF
DNA: TGTGCCAGCAGCTTGGGGGGTGTTGGGACTGAAGCTTTCTTT

J: TRBJ1-5
D: .
size: few
V: TRBV28
CDR3: CASSLRTQPQHF
DNA: TGTGCCAGCAGTTTGAGGACTCAGCCCCAGCATTTT

J: TRBJ1-2
D: .
size: .
V: TRBV9
CDR3: CASSAPRDRPFYGYTF
DNA: TGTGCCAGCAGCGCGCCCCGGGATCGGCCCTTCTATGGCTACACCTTC

J: TRBJ2-7
D: .
size: .
V: TRBV11-1
CDR3: CASSPNEDYEQYF
DNA: TGTGCCAGCAGCCCAAACGAAGATTACGAGCAGTACTTC

J: TRBJ2-1
D: .
size: .
V: TRBV5-6
CDR3: CASSPPWGGRGNEQFF
DNA: TGTGCCAGCAGCCCCCCCTGGGGGGGGCGAGGCAATGAGCAGTTCTTC

J: TRBJ1-6
D: TRBD1
size: .
V: TRBV29-1
CDR3: CSVYRGSNSPLHF
DNA: TGCAGCGTTTACAGGGGTAGCAACTCACCCCTCCACTTT

J: TRBJ1-5
D: TRBD1
size: .
V: TRBV6-5
CDR3: CASSPTGTLNQPQHF
DNA: TGTGCCAGCAGCCCGACAGGGACCCTCAATCAGCCCCAGCATTTT

J: TRBJ2-1
D: .
size: .
V: TRBV7-2
CDR3: CASSLKGSYNEQFF
DNA: TGTGCCAGCAGCTTAAAGGGTTCCTACAATGAGCAGTTCTTC

J: TRBJ2-7
D: .
size: .
V: TRBV7-8
CDR3: CASSLGPPTSYEQYF
DNA: TGTGCCAGCAGCTTAGGCCCCCCAACCTCCTACGAGCAGTACTTC

J: TRBJ2-1
D: TRBD1
size: once
V: TRBV6-6
CDR3: CASSPGTEGTLSGEQFF
DNA: TGTGCCAGCAGTCCGGGGACAGAAGGCACTCTATCTGGTGAGCAGTTCTTC

J: TRBJ2-3
D: TRBD2
size: .
V: TRBV30
CDR3: CAWSVAGGSNTQYF
DNA: TGTGCCTGGAGTGTTGCGGGGGGAAGTAATACGCAGTATTTT

J: TRBJ2-5
D: .
size: once
V: TRBV3-1/TRBV3-2
CDR3: CASSQLGYQETQYF
DNA: TGTGCCAGCAGCCAACTGGGGTACCAAGAGACCCAGTACTTC

J: TRBJ2-2
D: TRBD1
size: few
V: TRBV6-2/TRBV6-3
CDR3: CASSRRTGGFTGELFF
DNA: TGTGCCAGCAGTCGGAGGACAGGGGGCTTCACCGGGGAGCTGTTTTTT

J: TRBJ1-3
D: .
size: .
V: TRBV4-3
CDR3: CASSQDFGNTIYF
DNA: TGCGCCAGCAGCCAAGATTTTGGAAACACCATATATTTT

J: TRBJ1-6
D: .
size: .
V: TRBV5-1
CDR3: CASSLGQGGNSPLHF
DNA: TGCGCCAGCAGCTTGGGCCAGGGAGGAAATTCACCCCTCCACTTT

J: TRBJ1-3
D: .
size: .
V: TRBV5-1
CDR3: CASSWGRDLPSGNTIYF
DNA: TGCGCCAGCAGCTGGGGGAGGGATCTACCTTCTGGAAACACCATATATTTT

J: TRBJ1-2
D: TRBD1
size: .
V: TRBV12-5
CDR3: CASGLNRGGSGYTF
DNA: TGTGCTAGTGGTTTGAACAGGGGCGGCAGTGGCTACACCTTC

J: TRBJ1-1
D: .
size: .
V: TRBV6-2/TRBV6-3
CDR3: CASSSGVEAFF
DNA: TGTGCCAGCAGTTCCGGGGTTGAAGCTTTCTTT

J: TRBJ2-1
D: TRBD2
size: .
V: TRBV2
CDR3: CASRDLERGVHNEQFF
DNA: TGTGCCAGCAGGGACCTCGAGCGGGGAGTGCACAATGAGCAGTTCTTC

J: TRBJ1-2
D: .
size: .
V: TRBV7-9
CDR3: CASSPGGRSYGYTF
DNA: TGTGCCAGCAGCCCAGGAGGTCGTTCCTATGGCTACACCTTC

J: TRBJ2-5
D: .
size: once
V: TRBV3-1/TRBV3-2
CDR3: CASSQGKETQYF
DNA: TGTGCCAGCAGCCAGGGTAAAGAGACCCAGTACTTC

J: TRBJ1-5
D: .
size: .
V: TRBV6-1
CDR3: CASSEVHGDWGSNQPQHF
DNA: TGTGCCAGCAGTGAAGTCCACGGAGATTGGGGAAGCAATCAGCCCCAGCATTTT

J: TRBJ2-5
D: .
size: .
V: TRBV7-8
CDR3: CASSFQGIETQYF
DNA: TGTGCCAGCAGCTTTCAGGGAATAGAGACCCAGTACTTC

J: TRBJ1-6
D: .
size: .
V: TRBV5-8
CDR3: CATQRSPVNSPLHF
DNA: TGTGCCACCCAAAGGTCCCCGGTCAATTCACCCCTCCACTTT